This T cell receptor (beta chain) was obtained from a study of CD8 T cells in ankylosing spondylitis. Broader study findings: Disease-linked clones were reportedly significantly enriched in matched ankylosing spondylitis synovial fluid. Certain motif variants had earlier been reported in reactive arthritis synovial fluid and blood. What seemed typical of ankylosing spondylitis blood was a TCR beta motif built from roughly eight highly homologous variants.

The length of the CDR3 is 12 residues. Germline values: CDR1 SQVTM, CDR2 ANQGSEA. V lost 7 bases, J lost 7 bases, and 5 bases stayed unmatched. This clonotype occurred many times. Antigen specificity is unknown. TCRdb reprocessed the 5' RACE reads with MiXCR, giving one entry per CDR3 protein. This sample has more than 500,000 distinct CDR3 sequences; approximately 5% occur once, and the top ten carry around 3.4%. The chain carries TRBV29-1 and TRBJ1-5; 9 bases fit TRBD1. Sample: blood, either unsorted or a sorted T cell fraction (not recorded which). The clonotype was recovered from a male donor with ankylosing spondylitis. CDR3 sequence: CSAGTGSQPQHF. CDR3 nucleotides: TGCAGCGCGGGGACAGGGTCCCAGCCCCAGCATTTT. Variable domain in full (rest from reference TRBV29-1 and TRBJ1-5): SAVISQKPSRDICQRGTSLTIQCQVDSQVTMMFWYRQQPGQSLTLIATANQGSEATYESGFVIDKFPISRPNLTFSTLTVSNMSPEDSSIYLCSAGTGSQPQHFGDGTRLSIL.